This T cell receptor (beta chain) was recovered during a study of naive and memory T cell subsets. Findings of the study overall: TCR transcript changes with activation or differentiation may affect this RNA method.

Germline V CDR1 and CDR2: KGHSH, LQKENI. After removal of 3 bases from V and 2 bases from J, the junction contained 4 bases not matched to a gene. The CDR3 totals 16 residues. Four PCR rounds used nested alpha and beta constant region primers plus the SP2 primer. Reverse transcription of blood and skin TCR RNA was primed at alpha and beta constant regions. Using its own MiXCR run on the 5' RACE reads, TCRdb lists one record per CDR3 protein. The table has tens of thousands of distinct CDR3 sequences, about 7.2% seen once. TCR cDNA received a 3' ligated oligonucleotide that carried a UMI. Whole-blood samples were more than 2 ml of peripheral blood from healthy adult volunteers. Reverse transcription used DNase-treated unsorted total RNA, aiming for about 1 to 1000 ng. This clonotype was found many times. Its target is not known.

The gene calls are TRBV18 and TRBJ1-5; TRBD1 matches 10 bases. This clonotype was sampled from a male donor in good health. CDR3 in DNA: TGTGCCAGCTCACCGCGGGGGACAGGGGGCAATCAGCCCCAGCATTTT. It yields the protein CASSPRGTGGNQPQHF.